This record looks at one TCR beta chain sequence and its context. These data are taken from a study of control samples from healthy donors and cancer patients. The CDR3 extends over 15 amino acids. The V gene lost 1 base and the J gene lost 2 bases, with 11 bases spanning the gap. Per the germline V gene, CDR1 is KGHSH and CDR2 is LQKENI. The assay was immunoSEQ multiplex PCR, and TCRdb's table has in-frame clones only and misses some. The table lists 170,000 or so clones, 90% to 95% of them singletons. The receptor was isolated from a young woman in good health. This chain connects TRBV18 to TRBJ1-2; D remains unclear. Input material: blood. Here the CDR3 reads CASSPRSPENYGYTF. The DNA of the CDR3 is TGTGCCAGCTCACCACGGTCCCCGGAAAACTATGGCTACACCTTC.